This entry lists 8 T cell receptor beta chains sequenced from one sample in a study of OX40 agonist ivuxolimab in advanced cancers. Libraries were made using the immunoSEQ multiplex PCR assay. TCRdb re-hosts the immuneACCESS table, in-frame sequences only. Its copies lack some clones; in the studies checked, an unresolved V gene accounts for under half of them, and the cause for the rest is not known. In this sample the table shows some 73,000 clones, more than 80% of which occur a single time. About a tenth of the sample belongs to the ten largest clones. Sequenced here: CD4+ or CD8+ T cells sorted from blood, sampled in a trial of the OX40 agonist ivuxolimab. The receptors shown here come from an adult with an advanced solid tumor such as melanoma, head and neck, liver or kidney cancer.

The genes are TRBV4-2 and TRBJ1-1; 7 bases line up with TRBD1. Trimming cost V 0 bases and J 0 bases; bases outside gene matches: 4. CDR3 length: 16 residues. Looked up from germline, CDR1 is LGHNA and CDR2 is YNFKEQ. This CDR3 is CASSQDGGTVNTEAFF. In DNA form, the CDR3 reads TGTGCCAGCAGCCAAGATGGGGGGACAGTGAACACTGAAGCTTTCTTT.

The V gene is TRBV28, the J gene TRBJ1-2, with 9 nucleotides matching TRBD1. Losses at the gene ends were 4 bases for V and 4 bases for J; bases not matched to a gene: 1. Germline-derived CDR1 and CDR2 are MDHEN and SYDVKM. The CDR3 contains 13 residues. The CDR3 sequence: CASSWDRAYGYTF. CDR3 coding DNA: TGTGCCAGCAGTTGGGACAGGGCCTATGGCTACACCTTC.

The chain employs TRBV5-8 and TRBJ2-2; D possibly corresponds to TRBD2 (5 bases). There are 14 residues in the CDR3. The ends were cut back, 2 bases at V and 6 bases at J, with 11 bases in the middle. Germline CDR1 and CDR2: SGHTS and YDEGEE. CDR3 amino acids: CASSFLLGAGELFF. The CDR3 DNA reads TGTGCCAGCAGCTTCTTACTAGGCGCCGGGGAGCTGTTTTTT. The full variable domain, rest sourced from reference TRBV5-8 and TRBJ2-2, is EAGVTQSPTHLIKTRGQQATLRCSPISGHTSVYWYQQALGLGLQFLLWYDEGEERNRGNFPPRFSGRQFPNYSSELNVNALELEDSALYLCASSFLLGAGELFFGEGSRLTVL.

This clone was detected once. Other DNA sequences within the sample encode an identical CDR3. For the CDR3, the DNA is TGTGCCAGCAGCGTAGCCCCAAGGGACAGCCGTTTGAACACTGAAGCTTTCTTT. Its protein is CASSVAPRDSRLNTEAFF. The V gene is TRBV9, the J gene TRBJ1-1; 7 nucleotides align to TRBD1. CDR3 length: 18 amino acids. The trim removed 0 bases at V and 0 bases at J, leaving 11 bases unmatched. Germline-derived CDR1 and CDR2 are SGDLS and YYNGEE.

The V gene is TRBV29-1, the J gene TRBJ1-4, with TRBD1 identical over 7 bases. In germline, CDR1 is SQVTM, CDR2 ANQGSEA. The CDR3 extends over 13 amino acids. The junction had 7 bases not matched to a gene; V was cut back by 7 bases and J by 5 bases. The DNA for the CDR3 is TGCAGCGGCTCCGGGACAGACAATGAAAAACTGTTTTTT. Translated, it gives CSGSGTDNEKLFF.

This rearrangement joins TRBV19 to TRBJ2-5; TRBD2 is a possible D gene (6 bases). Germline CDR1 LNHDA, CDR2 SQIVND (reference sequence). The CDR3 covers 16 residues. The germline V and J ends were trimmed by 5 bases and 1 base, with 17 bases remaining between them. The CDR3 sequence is CASSGGTGLAQETQYF. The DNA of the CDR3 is TGTGCCAGTAGTGGGGGGACGGGACTGGCCCAAGAGACCCAGTACTTC.

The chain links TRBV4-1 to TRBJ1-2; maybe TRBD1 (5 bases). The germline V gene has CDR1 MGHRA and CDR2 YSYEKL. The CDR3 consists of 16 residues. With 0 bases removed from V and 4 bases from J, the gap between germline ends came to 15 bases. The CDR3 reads CASSQDHAGLGYGYTF. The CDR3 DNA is TGCGCCAGCAGCCAAGATCATGCAGGGCTGGGCTATGGCTACACCTTC.

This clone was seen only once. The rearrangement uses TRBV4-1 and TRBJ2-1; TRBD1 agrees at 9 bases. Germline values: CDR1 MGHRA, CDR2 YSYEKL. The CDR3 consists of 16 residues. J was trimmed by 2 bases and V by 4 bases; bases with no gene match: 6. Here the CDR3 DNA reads TGCGCCAGCAGCCCGGAACAGGGGGCCACCTACAATGAGCAGTTCTTC. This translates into CASSPEQGATYNEQFF.